These 21 T cell receptor beta chains originate from one sample sequenced in a study of shared clonotypes between healthy human individuals. Naive CD8 cells were CD45RO-negative, positively selected for CCR7, excluding terminally differentiated effector memory CD45RA+ cells. Measured with immunoSEQ multiplex PCR; TCRdb has only the in-frame clones, and not every one. The sample holds roughly 1,800,000 clones, approximately 94% seen once. The sample consisted of naive CD8+ T cells sorted from blood. The receptors were sampled from a man younger than 35 in good health.

The chain links TRBV4-3 to TRBJ2-6; D may be TRBD2 (6 bases). The CDR3 has 17 amino acids. CDR1 is LGHNA, CDR2 YSLEER, per germline. V dropped 2 bases and J dropped 4 bases, with 15 bases sitting between them. The CDR3 sequence is CASSQIYGSEGANVLTF. The DNA for the CDR3 is TGCGCCAGCAGCCAAATCTACGGGAGCGAAGGGGCCAACGTCCTGACTTTC.

The chain links TRBV27 to TRBJ2-7, with D perhaps given as TRBD1 or TRBD2 (5 bases each). CDR1 and CDR2 (germline): MNHEY, SMNVEV (reference sequence). Trimming left V 2 bases short and J 5 bases short, with 13 bases between. CDR3 size: 14 residues. The CDR3 region has the DNA TGTGCCAGCAGTTTACGGGACGATCGGAACGAGCAGTACTTC. Translated, it gives CASSLRDDRNEQYF.

This clone was seen just once. The chain uses TRBV10-2 and TRBJ2-7; D possibly corresponds to TRBD2 (5 bases). Between the trimmed V and J ends, which lost 3 bases and 2 bases, there was a span of 11 bases. CDR1 and CDR2 (germline): WSHSY, SAAADI. The CDR3 sequence is 14 residues long. The CDR3 nucleotides read TGCGCCAGCAGTGATGGTAGCGCAACCTACGAGCAGTACTTC. This sequence encodes CASSDGSATYEQYF.

With respect to this clone: The same CDR3 can be traced to other DNA sequences in this sample. V usage is TRBV27 and J usage is TRBJ2-1; no definite D call. The CDR3 runs 15 residues. V dropped 0 bases and J dropped 0 bases, with 6 bases sitting between them. The germline V gene encodes CDR1 MNHEY and CDR2 SMNVEV (reference sequence). This CDR3 reads CASSLSQSSYNEQFF. CDR3 DNA sequence: TGTGCCAGCAGTTTATCGCAGAGCTCCTACAATGAGCAGTTCTTC.

Worth noting for this clone: The same CDR3 can be traced to other DNA sequences in this sample. The V and J genes are TRBV6-1 and TRBJ2-7; D perhaps matches TRBD2 (7 bases). V shed 3 bases and J shed 1 base, with 13 bases lying between them. Germline-derived CDR1 and CDR2 are MNHNS and SASEGT. This CDR3 contains 15 residues. The chain's CDR3 is CASSELRGPSYEQYF. In nucleotides, the CDR3 is TGTGCCAGCAGTGAGTTGCGGGGGCCTTCCTACGAGCAGTACTTC.

The chain is built from TRBV6-1 and TRBJ2-1; a possible D gene is TRBD2 (5 bases). The CDR3 consists of 11 residues. Trimming took 7 bases from V and 7 from J, leaving 8 bases between them. Germline lookup yields CDR1 MNHNS and CDR2 SASEGT. The CDR3 here is CASIGLNEQFF. As DNA, the CDR3 is TGTGCCAGCATCGGACTGAATGAGCAGTTCTTC.

This sequence joins TRBV27 and TRBJ1-2; a possible D gene is TRBD1 (5 bases). CDR1 and CDR2 from the germline V gene are MNHEY and SMNVEV (reference sequence). The CDR3 has 13 amino acids. V was clipped by 7 bases and J by 7 bases, with 16 bases between them. The CDR3 is CASTFRMGLGYTF. In DNA, the CDR3 is TGTGCCAGCACGTTTCGGATGGGACTTGGCTACACCTTC.

The chain carries TRBV7-9 and TRBJ2-7; D possibly matches TRBD1 or TRBD2 (5 bases each). The length of the CDR3 is 16 residues. The germline V and J ends were trimmed by 1 base and 4 bases, with 17 bases remaining between them. CDR1 is SEHNR and CDR2 is FQNEAQ in the germline V gene (reference sequence). The CDR3 DNA reads as TGTGCCAGCAGCTTAGGGGACCCGGACTGGGGTTACGAGCAGTACTTC. Translating gives CASSLGDPDWGYEQYF.

Concerning this clone: The sample has other DNA sequences that encode this CDR3 too. V usage is TRBV27 and J usage is TRBJ2-7; D is possibly TRBD1 (6 bases). This CDR3 region has 12 residues. Trimming cost V 2 bases and J 4 bases, with 6 bases left between them. Germline-derived CDR1 and CDR2 are MNHEY and SMNVEV (reference sequence). The DNA of the CDR3 is TGTGCCAGCAGTTTAACAGGGTACGAGCAGTACTTC. This sequence encodes CASSLTGYEQYF.

The CDR3 spells CASSTGSRVQETQYF. Written as DNA, the CDR3 is TGTGCCAGTAGTACGGGGAGCAGGGTCCAAGAGACCCAGTACTTC. V and J are TRBV19 and TRBJ2-5; D may match TRBD1 or TRBD2 (5 bases each). The CDR3 runs 15 residues. The V end was cut by 4 bases, the J end by 1 base, with 13 bases between. Germline V CDR1 and CDR2: LNHDA, SQIVND (reference sequence).

This chain links TRBV10-3 with TRBJ2-7, with D possibly TRBD1 on 5 matching bases. Trimming stripped 2 bases from V and 2 bases from J, with 10 bases between. CDR1 ENHRY and CDR2 SYGVKD come from the germline V gene. This CDR3 comprises 14 residues. CDR3 loop: CAISEVGDTYEQYF. CDR3 in DNA: TGTGCCATCAGTGAGGTAGGGGATACCTACGAGCAGTACTTC.

This CDR3 reads CASNSLGEGRQETQYF. The CDR3 DNA reads TGCGCCAGCAACTCCTTGGGGGAGGGTCGACAAGAGACCCAGTACTTC. The rearrangement joins TRBV10-2 to TRBJ2-5, with 7 nucleotides matching TRBD2. The CDR3 totals 16 residues. Trimming removed 7 bases from V and 2 bases from J; junction bases left unmatched: 13. CDR1 and CDR2 from the germline V gene are WSHSY and SAAADI.

This clone showed up just once. The chain links TRBV30 to TRBJ2-7; possibly TRBD1 for D (6 bases). This CDR3 is 14 amino acids long. The V gene's germline CDR1 is GTSNPN and CDR2 SVGIG (reference sequence). V was clipped by 0 bases and J by 3 bases, with 12 bases between them. The chain's CDR3 is CAWSVGDTNYEQYF. CDR3 sequence (DNA): TGTGCCTGGAGTGTAGGGGACACTAACTACGAGCAGTACTTC. Supplemented by reference TRBV30 and TRBJ2-7, the full variable domain reads SQTIHQWPATLVQPVGSPLSLECTVEGTSNPNLYWYRQAAGRGLQLLFYSVGIGQISSEVPQNLSASRPQDRQFILSSKKLLLSDSGFYLCAWSVGDTNYEQYFGPGTRLTVT.

CDR3 coding DNA: TGTGCCAGCAGTTTAGGGGCAGGGGGGGCCTACGAGCAGTACTTC. Translation: CASSLGAGGAYEQYF. The gene calls are TRBV27 and TRBJ2-7; D assignment may be TRBD1 or TRBD2 (7 bases each). V lost 2 bases and J lost 2, with 13 bases in between. Germline values: CDR1 MNHEY, CDR2 SMNVEV (reference sequence). CDR3 size: 15 residues.

The chain is built from TRBV10-1 and TRBJ2-1; 9 positions match TRBD2. CDR1 is WNHNN and CDR2 is SYGVQD in the germline V gene (reference sequence). The CDR3 is 15 residues long. The junction had 6 bases not matched to a gene; V was cut back by 0 bases and J by 9 bases. DNA for the CDR3: TGCGCCAGCAGTGAGTCGATTGCGGGAGGGCCTGAGCAGTTCTTC. Translation: CASSESIAGGPEQFF.

Worth noting for this clone: Other DNA sequences within the sample encode an identical CDR3. The chain couples TRBV5-1 to TRBJ2-7; 11 bases match TRBD1. V dropped 3 bases and J dropped 3; count of bases not matched to a gene: 5. CDR1 is SGHRS and CDR2 is YFSETQ in the germline V gene. The CDR3 totals 15 residues. CDR3 region: CASSSPGQGVYEQYF. CDR3 nucleotide sequence: TGCGCCAGCAGCTCTCCGGGACAGGGGGTCTACGAGCAGTACTTC.

V usage is TRBV2 and J usage is TRBJ2-6; D might be TRBD1 (5 bases). The germline V and J ends were trimmed by 5 bases and 0 bases, with 14 bases remaining between them. CDR1 and CDR2 (germline): SNHLY, FYNNEI. This CDR3 has 17 amino acids. The CDR3 loop is CASSYETVTSGANVLTF. In nucleotides, the CDR3 is TGTGCCAGCAGTTACGAGACAGTGACCTCTGGGGCCAACGTCCTGACTTTC.

CDR3 amino acids: CASSFGASYEQYF. The CDR3 DNA reads TGTGCCAGCAGCTTTGGGGCCAGCTACGAGCAGTACTTC. The chain recombines TRBV7-2 with TRBJ2-7, with D maybe TRBD1 (5 bases). This CDR3 is 13 amino acids long. Germline V CDR1 and CDR2: SGHTA, FQGNSA. V lost 3 bases and J 3 bases, leaving 9 bases between the germline ends.

The chain recombines TRBV28 with TRBJ2-7; no clear D. The CDR3 covers 14 residues. The ends were cut back, 3 bases at V and 0 bases at J, with 9 bases in the middle. Germline CDR1 MDHEN, CDR2 SYDVKM. CDR3 in amino acids: CASSFARYSYEQYF. CDR3 sequence (DNA): TGTGCCAGCAGTTTTGCCAGGTACTCCTACGAGCAGTACTTC.

This chain links TRBV9 with TRBJ1-4; D uncertain. The CDR3 spans 16 residues. CDR1 and CDR2 from the germline V gene are SGDLS and YYNGEE. V was cut by 3 bases and J by 0 bases, with 12 bases left in between. CDR3 sequence: CASSASVTTTNEKLFF. The CDR3 nucleotides are TGTGCCAGCAGCGCATCCGTGACGACAACTAATGAAAAACTGTTTTTT.

CDR3: CASTLKGKSNQPQHF. CDR3 coding DNA: TGTGCCAGCACACTTAAGGGGAAAAGCAATCAGCCCCAGCATTTT. The chain is built from TRBV6-5 and TRBJ1-5; D perhaps matches TRBD1 (5 bases). V lost 7 bases to trimming and J lost 1 base, with 14 bases between them. Germline-derived CDR1 and CDR2 are MNHEY and SVGAGI. This CDR3 is 15 amino acids long.